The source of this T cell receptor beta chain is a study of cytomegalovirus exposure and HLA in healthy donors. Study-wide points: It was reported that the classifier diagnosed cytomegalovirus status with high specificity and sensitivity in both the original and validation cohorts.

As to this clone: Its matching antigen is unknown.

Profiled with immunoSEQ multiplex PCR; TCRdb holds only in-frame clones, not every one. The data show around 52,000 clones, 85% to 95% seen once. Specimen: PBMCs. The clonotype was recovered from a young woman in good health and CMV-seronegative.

CDR3: CASSYSRKGDTEAFF. DNA for the CDR3: TGTGCCAGCAGTTACTCGAGAAAGGGAGACACTGAAGCTTTCTTT. The chain couples TRBV6-5 to TRBJ1-1, with D unclear. This CDR3 spans 15 amino acids. The ends were cut back, 0 bases at V and 3 bases at J, with 11 bases in the middle. Germline V CDR1 and CDR2: MNHEY, SVGAGI.